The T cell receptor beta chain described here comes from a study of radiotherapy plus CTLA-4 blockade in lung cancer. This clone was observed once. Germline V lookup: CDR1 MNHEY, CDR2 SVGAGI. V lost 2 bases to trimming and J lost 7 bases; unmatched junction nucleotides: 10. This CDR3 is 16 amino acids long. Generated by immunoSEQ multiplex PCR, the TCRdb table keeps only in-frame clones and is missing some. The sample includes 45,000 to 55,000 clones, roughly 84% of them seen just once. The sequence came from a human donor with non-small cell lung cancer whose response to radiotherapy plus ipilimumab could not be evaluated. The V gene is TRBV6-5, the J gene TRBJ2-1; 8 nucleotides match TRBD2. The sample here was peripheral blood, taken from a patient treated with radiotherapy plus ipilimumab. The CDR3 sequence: CASSYTSGGPRNEQFF. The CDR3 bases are TGTGCCAGCAGTTACACATCGGGAGGGCCTCGAAATGAGCAGTTCTTC.